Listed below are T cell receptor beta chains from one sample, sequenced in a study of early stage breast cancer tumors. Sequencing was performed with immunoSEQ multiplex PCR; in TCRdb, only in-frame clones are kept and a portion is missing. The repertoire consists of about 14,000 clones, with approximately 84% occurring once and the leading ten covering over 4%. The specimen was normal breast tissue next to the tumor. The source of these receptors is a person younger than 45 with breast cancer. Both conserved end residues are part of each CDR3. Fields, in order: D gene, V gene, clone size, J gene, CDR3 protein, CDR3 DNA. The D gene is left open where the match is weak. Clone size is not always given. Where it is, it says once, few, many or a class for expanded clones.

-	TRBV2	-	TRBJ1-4	CASSTDGYNEKLFF	TGTGCCAGCAGTACTGACGGATACAATGAAAAACTGTTTTTT
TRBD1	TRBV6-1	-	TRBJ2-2	CASSEGYGQGVTGELFF	TGTGCCAGCAGTGAAGGGTACGGACAGGGCGTCACCGGGGAGCTGTTTTTT
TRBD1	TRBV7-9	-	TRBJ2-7	CASSQGTQGVSYEQYF	TGTGCCAGCAGCCAAGGTACCCAGGGGGTCTCCTACGAGCAGTACTTC
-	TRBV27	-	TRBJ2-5	CASRAEQETQYF	TGTGCCAGCAGAGCGGAGCAAGAGACCCAGTACTTC
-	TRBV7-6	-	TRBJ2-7	CASSYTRGEQYF	TGTGCCAGCAGCTATACCAGGGGCGAGCAGTACTTC
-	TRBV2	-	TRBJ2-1	CASSIGSTSPAGFF	TGTGCCAGCAGTATAGGTTCTACTAGCCCTGCCGGGTTCTTC
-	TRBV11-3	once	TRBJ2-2	CASSLVGGRDTGELFF	TGTGCCAGCAGCTTAGTAGGGGGGCGCGACACCGGGGAGCTGTTTTTT
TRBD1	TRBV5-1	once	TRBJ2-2	CASSPQGAGAGELFF	TGCGCCAGCAGCCCGCAGGGGGCCGGCGCCGGGGAGCTGTTTTTT
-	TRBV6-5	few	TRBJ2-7	CASSYSSTHDEQYF	TGTGCCAGCAGTTACTCTAGTACCCACGACGAGCAGTACTTC
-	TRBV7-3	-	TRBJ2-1	CASSLTSYEVYNEQFF	TGTGCCAGCAGCCTTACCTCTTACGAGGTCTACAATGAGCAGTTCTTC
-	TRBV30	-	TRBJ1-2	CAWTGDTGHNYGYTF	TGTGCCTGGACGGGTGACACAGGCCATAACTATGGCTACACCTTC
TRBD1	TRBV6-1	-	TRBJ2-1	CASSEEQGDPNEQFF	TGTGCCAGCAGTGAAGAACAGGGGGACCCCAATGAGCAGTTCTTC
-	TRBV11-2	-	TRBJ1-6	CASSFPTASPLHF	TGTGCCAGCAGTTTTCCAACGGCGTCACCCCTCCACTTT
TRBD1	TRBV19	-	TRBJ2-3	CASSIRQGGADTQYF	TGTGCCAGTAGTATCCGACAGGGCGGAGCAGATACGCAGTATTTT
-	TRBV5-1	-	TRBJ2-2	CASSLVPQGRSHRGTGELFF	TGCGCCAGCAGCTTGGTTCCCCAGGGCCGTAGCCACCGGGGCACCGGGGAGCTGTTTTTT